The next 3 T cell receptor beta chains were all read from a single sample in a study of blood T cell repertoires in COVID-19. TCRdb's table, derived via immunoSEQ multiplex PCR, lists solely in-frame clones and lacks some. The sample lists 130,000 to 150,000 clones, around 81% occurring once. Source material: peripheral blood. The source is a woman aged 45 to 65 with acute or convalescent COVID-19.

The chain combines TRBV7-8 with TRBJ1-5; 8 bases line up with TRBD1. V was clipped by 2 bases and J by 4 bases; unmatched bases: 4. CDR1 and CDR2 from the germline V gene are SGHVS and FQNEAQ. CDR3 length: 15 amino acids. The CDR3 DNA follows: TGTGCCAGCAGCTTACGGACAGGGCTTAATCAGCCCCAGCATTTT. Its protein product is CASSLRTGLNQPQHF. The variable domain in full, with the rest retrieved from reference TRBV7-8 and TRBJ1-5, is GAGVSQSPRYKVAKRGQDVALRCDPISGHVSLFWYQQALGQGPEFLTYFQNEAQLDKSGLPSDRFFAERPEGSVSTLKIQRTQQEDSAVYLCASSLRTGLNQPQHFGDGTRLSIL.

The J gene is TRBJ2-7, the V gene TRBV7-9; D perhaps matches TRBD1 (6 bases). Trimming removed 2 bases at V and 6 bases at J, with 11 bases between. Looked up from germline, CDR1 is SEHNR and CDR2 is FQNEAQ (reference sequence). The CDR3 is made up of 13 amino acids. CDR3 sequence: CASSLLQGSEQYF. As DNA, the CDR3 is TGTGCCAGCAGCTTACTACAGGGTTCCGAGCAGTACTTC.

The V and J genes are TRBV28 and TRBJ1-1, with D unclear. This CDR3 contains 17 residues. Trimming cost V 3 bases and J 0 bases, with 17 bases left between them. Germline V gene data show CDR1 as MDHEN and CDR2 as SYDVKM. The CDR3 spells CASSFAGNSFMNTEAFF. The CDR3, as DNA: TGTGCCAGCAGTTTCGCCGGGAACAGCTTCATGAACACTGAAGCTTTCTTT. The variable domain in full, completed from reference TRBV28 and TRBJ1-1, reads DVKVTQSSRYLVKRTGEKVFLECVQDMDHENMFWYRQDPGLGLRLIYFSYDVKMKEKGDIPEGYSVSREKKERFSLILESASTNQTSMYLCASSFAGNSFMNTEAFFGQGTRLTVV.